These T cell receptor beta chains were read from a single sample in a study of T cells in Graves' hyperthyroidism and ophthalmopathy. One entry per CDR3 protein results from TCRdb running MiXCR on the multiplex PCR reads. The sample holds hundreds of thousands of distinct CDR3 sequences, approximately 42% seen once. The source material was peripheral blood or thyroid tissue (not recorded which). These receptors all stem from an adult man with Graves' disease, either hyperthyroidism or ophthalmopathy (not recorded which). The CDR3 runs from the conserved cysteine through the conserved F or W. A D gene is named only where the DNA matches it firmly. Clone size, where shown, is once, few, many, or a class for clones that have expanded.

many	NA	TRBV20-1	TRBJ1-2	TGCAGTGCTCCTGCCCGACAGCTTAACTATGGCTACACCTTC	CSAPARQLNYGYTF
few	NA	TRBV5-1	TRBJ1-2	TGCGCCAGCAGCCTCGATTGGGACTATGGCTACACCTTC	CASSLDWDYGYTF
NA	TRBD1	TRBV7-6	TRBJ2-7	TGTGCCAGCAGCAGCGACAGGGGTACCTACGAGCAGTACTTC	CASSSDRGTYEQYF
many	TRBD1	TRBV24-1	TRBJ2-6	TGTGCCACCAGTGATCATGGACAGGGAAGAGGGGCCAACGTCCTGACTTTC	CATSDHGQGRGANVLTF
NA	NA	TRBV29-1	TRBJ2-7	TGCAGCGTTGTGGCAGACAGCTCCTACGAGCAGTACTTC	CSVVADSSYEQYF
NA	TRBD2	TRBV7-2	TRBJ2-7	TGTGCCAGCAGCCAAGGGTATGGCGGGAGATCTAACGGCGAGCAGTACTTC	CASSQGYGGRSNGEQYF
once	TRBD1	TRBV15	TRBJ2-7	TGTGCCACCAGCAGCGAGGACAGGGTCGCCTATGGCGAGCAGTACTTC	CATSSEDRVAYGEQYF
NA	NA	TRBV7-8	TRBJ1-1	TGTGCCAGCAGCTTAGTTAGGACAGCCCATCTGAACACTGAAGCTTTCTTT	CASSLVRTAHLNTEAFF
NA	TRBD1	TRBV7-2	TRBJ1-2	TGTGCCAGCAGCTTAGAGGGACAGAGAGCTAACTATGGCTACACCTTC	CASSLEGQRANYGYTF
once	NA	TRBV4-1	TRBJ1-1	TGCGCCAGCAGCCAAGATCAGATTGAAGCTTTCTTT	CASSQDQIEAFF